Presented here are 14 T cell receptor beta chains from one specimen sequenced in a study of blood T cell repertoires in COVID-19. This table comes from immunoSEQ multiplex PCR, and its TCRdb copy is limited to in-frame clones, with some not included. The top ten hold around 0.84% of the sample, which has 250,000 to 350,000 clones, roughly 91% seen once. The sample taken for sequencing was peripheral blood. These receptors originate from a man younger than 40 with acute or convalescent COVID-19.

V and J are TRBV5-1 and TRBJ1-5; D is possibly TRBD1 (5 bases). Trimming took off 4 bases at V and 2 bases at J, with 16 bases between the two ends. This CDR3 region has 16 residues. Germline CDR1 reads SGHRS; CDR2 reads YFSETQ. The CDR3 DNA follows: TGCGCCAGCAGCATAAAGGGGATTTATGGCAATCAGCCCCAGCATTTT. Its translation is CASSIKGIYGNQPQHF.

In DNA, the CDR3 is TGTGCCAGTAGTGGCAGGGGACCGCCCGAAAAACTGTTTTTT. This sequence encodes CASSGRGPPEKLFF. V is TRBV19 and J is TRBJ1-4; a possible D gene is TRBD1 (6 bases). Trimming cost V 5 bases and J 8 bases, with 15 bases left between them. The CDR3 spans 14 residues. Germline CDR1 LNHDA, CDR2 SQIVND (reference sequence).

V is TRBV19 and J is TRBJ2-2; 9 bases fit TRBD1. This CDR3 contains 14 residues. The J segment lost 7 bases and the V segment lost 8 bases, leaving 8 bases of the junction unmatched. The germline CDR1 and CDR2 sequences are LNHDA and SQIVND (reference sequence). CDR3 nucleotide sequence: TGTGCCAGTTCCGACAGGGGGGTAGTCGGGGAGCTGTTTTTT. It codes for CASSDRGVVGELFF.

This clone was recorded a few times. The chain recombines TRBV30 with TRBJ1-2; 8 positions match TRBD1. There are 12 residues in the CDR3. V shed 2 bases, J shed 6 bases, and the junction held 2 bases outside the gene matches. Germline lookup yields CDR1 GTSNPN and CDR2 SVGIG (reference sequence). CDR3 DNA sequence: TGTGCCTGGAGTAAGGACAGGGATGGCTACACCTTC. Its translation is CAWSKDRDGYTF. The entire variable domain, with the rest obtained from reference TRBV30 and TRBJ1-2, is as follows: SQTIHQWPATLVQPVGSPLSLECTVEGTSNPNLYWYRQAAGRGLQLLFYSVGIGQISSEVPQNLSASRPQDRQFILSSKKLLLSDSGFYLCAWSKDRDGYTFGSGTRLTVV.

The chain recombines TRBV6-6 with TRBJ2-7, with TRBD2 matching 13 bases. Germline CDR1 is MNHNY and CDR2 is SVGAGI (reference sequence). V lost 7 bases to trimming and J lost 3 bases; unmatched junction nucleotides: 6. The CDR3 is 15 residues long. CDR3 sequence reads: CASTRTSGRGYEQYF. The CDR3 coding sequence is TGTGCCAGCACCAGGACTAGCGGGAGAGGCTACGAGCAGTACTTC.

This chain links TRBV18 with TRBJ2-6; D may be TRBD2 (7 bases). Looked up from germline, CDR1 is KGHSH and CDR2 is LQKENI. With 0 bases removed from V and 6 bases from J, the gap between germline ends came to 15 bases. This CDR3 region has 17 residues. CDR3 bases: TGTGCCAGCTCACCACCTAGGGGGAGGGAAGTGGCCAACGTCCTGACTTTC. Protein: CASSPPRGREVANVLTF.

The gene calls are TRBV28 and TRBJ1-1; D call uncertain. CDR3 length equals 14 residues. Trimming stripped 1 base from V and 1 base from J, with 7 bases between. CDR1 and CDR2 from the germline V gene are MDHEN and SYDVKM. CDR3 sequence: CASSLSGRNTEAFF. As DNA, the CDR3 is TGTGCCAGCAGTTTATCCGGGAGGAACACTGAAGCTTTCTTT.

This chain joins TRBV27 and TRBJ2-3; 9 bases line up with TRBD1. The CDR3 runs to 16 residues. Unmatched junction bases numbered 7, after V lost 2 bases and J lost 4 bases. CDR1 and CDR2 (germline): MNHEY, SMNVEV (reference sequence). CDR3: CASSLSNRGRPDTQYF. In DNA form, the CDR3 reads TGTGCCAGCAGTTTAAGCAACAGGGGGCGCCCAGATACGCAGTATTTT.

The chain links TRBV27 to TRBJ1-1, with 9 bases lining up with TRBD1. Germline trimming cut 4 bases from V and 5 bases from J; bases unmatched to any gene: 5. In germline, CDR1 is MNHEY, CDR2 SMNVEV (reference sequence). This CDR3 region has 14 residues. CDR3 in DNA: TGTGCCAGCAGTTACGACAGGGGGAAGACTGAAGCTTTCTTT. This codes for CASSYDRGKTEAFF.

The CDR3: CASSLSGDYEQYF. The CDR3 coding sequence is TGTGCCAGCAGTTTATCGGGGGACTATGAGCAGTACTTC. This chain links TRBV27 with TRBJ2-7, with 7 positions matching TRBD2. The length of the CDR3 is 13 residues. Unmatched junction bases numbered 3, after V lost 0 bases and J lost 7 bases. Germline V lookup: CDR1 MNHEY, CDR2 SMNVEV (reference sequence).

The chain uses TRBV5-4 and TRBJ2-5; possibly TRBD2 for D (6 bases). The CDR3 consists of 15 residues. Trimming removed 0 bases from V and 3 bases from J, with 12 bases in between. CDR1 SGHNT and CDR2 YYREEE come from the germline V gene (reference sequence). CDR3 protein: CASSLVGSGKETQYF. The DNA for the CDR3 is TGTGCCAGCAGCTTGGTTGGTAGCGGAAAAGAGACCCAGTACTTC.

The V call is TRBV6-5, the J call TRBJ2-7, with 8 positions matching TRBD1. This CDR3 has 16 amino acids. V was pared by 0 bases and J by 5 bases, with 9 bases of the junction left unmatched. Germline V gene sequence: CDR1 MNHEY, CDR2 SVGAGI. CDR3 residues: CASSYSAGQGLHEQYF. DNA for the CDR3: TGTGCCAGCAGTTACTCGGCAGGACAGGGTTTACACGAGCAGTACTTC.

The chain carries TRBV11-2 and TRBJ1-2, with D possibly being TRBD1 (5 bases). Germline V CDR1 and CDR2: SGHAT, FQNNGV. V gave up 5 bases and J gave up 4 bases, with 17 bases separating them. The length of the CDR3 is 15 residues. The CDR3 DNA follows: TGTGCCAGCAGCCAACTTCAGGGCGCTCGCTATGGCTACACCTTC. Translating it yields CASSQLQGARYGYTF.

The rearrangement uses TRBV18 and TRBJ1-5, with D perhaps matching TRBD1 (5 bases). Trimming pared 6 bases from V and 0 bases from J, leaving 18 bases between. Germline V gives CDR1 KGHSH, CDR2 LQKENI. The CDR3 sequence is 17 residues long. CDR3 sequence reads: CASSLRQIITSNQPQHF. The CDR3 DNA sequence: TGTGCCAGCTCGCTCCGACAGATTATAACTAGCAATCAGCCCCAGCATTTT.